These T cell receptor beta chains were read from a single sample in a study of T cells in Graves' hyperthyroidism and ophthalmopathy. Via MiXCR, TCRdb re-called the multiplex PCR reads, giving one row per CDR3 protein. The data contain roughly 350,000 distinct CDR3 sequences, about 14% of them singletons. Material: blood. These receptor sequences come from a woman aged 25 to 45 with Graves' ophthalmopathy. Each CDR3 is given with its conserved first and last residue. D genes are given only for firm matches. Clone size appears in some rows only: once, few, many, or a class for an expanded clone.

>TRBJ2-2|many|NA|TRBV6-1
TGTGCCAGCCCCCCGCGGCATCCGGCTACCGGGGAGCTGTTTTTT
CASPPRHPATGELFF
>TRBJ1-3|many|NA|TRBV12-3/TRBV12-4
TGTGCCAGCAGTTCAGGGGAGGGTGGAAACACCATATATTTT
CASSSGEGGNTIYF
>TRBJ2-6|many|NA|TRBV12-3/TRBV12-4
TGTGCCAGCAGTTCTTATGTCACCCCTCCGGGGACTGGGGCCAACGTCCTGACTTTC
CASSSYVTPPGTGANVLTF
>TRBJ1-3|NA|NA|TRBV6-1
TGTGCCAGCAGTGTGGGTGTTGGCTCTGGAAACACCATATATTTT
CASSVGVGSGNTIYF
>TRBJ1-1|many|NA|TRBV29-1
TGCAGCGTATCTATGACGGGAAACACTGAAGCTTTCTTT
CSVSMTGNTEAFF
>TRBJ1-2|many|NA|TRBV7-2
TGTGCCAGCAGCTTAGTAGGCTTGCGGTCCCGCCACTATGGCTACACCTTC
CASSLVGLRSRHYGYTF
>TRBJ1-2|many|TRBD1|TRBV11-2
TGTGCCAGCAGCTCCCCCGGGACAGGGGAATATGGCTACACCTTC
CASSSPGTGEYGYTF
>TRBJ2-7|many|NA|TRBV28
TGTGCCAGCAGTCCCACCCTGGGCCAGGCTGACTACGAGCAGTACTTC
CASSPTLGQADYEQYF
>TRBJ2-1|many|NA|TRBV20-1
TGCAGTTGCGAGGATCTTGACAATGAGCAGTTCTTC
CSCEDLDNEQFF
>TRBJ2-3|many|NA|TRBV28
TGTGCCAGCAAATTCGGTGGGGGGACCACAGATACGCAGTATTTT
CASKFGGGTTDTQYF
>TRBJ2-5|NA|TRBD2|TRBV7-3
TGTGCCAGCAGCTTACCAGCGGGGCGGATCCAAGAGACCCAGTACTTC
CASSLPAGRIQETQYF
>TRBJ1-2|once|NA|TRBV19
TGTGCCAGTACCAAGGGGTGGGACTATGGCTACACCTTC
CASTKGWDYGYTF
>TRBJ2-1|few|TRBD1|TRBV6-1
TGTGCCAGCAACCACAGGGGAAGCTCCTACAATGAGCAGTTCTTC
CASNHRGSSYNEQFF
>TRBJ1-1|few|NA|TRBV6-1
TGTGCCAGCAGTGAAACATTTTCCGGGTTTACTGAAGCTTTCTTT
CASSETFSGFTEAFF
>TRBJ2-4|NA|NA|TRBV7-9
TGTGCCAGCCCTGTTGCTCCGTCAGGGGAGACCCCCGGCGCCAAAAACATTCAGTACTTC
CASPVAPSGETPGAKNIQYF
>TRBJ2-7|NA|NA|TRBV2
TGTGCCAGCAGTGGAAACCGGGACGAGCAGTACTTC
CASSGNRDEQYF
>TRBJ1-2|NA|NA|TRBV6-1
TGTGCCAGCAGTCCCCGGACAGATAGGATCATCTACACCTTC
CASSPRTDRIIYTF
>TRBJ2-6|many|NA|TRBV7-9
TGTGCCAGCAGCCAACCTTCGGAGGGGAGCTCTGGGGCCAACGTCCTGACTTTC
CASSQPSEGSSGANVLTF
>TRBJ2-1|many|NA|TRBV11-1
TGTGCCAGCAGCTTAGGCGGGGGCTTCTACAATGAGCAGTTCTTC
CASSLGGGFYNEQFF
>TRBJ1-1|many|NA|TRBV28
TGTGCCAGCACCCCTAGAACGAACACTGAAGCTTTCTTT
CASTPRTNTEAFF
>TRBJ2-1|few|TRBD2|TRBV29-1
TGCAGCGTTGAAGGCCCCCCGGAGCGGGGCCACTACAATGAGCAGTTCTTC
CSVEGPPERGHYNEQFF
>TRBJ2-3|NA|NA|TRBV9
TGTGCCAGCAGCGTGGGCATAACGCAGTATTTT
CASSVGITQYF
>TRBJ2-1|NA|NA|TRBV24-1
TGTGTCACCAGTGACCACCACGGGACTTCTAACAATGAGCAGTTCTTC
CVTSDHHGTSNNEQFF
>TRBJ2-7|many|NA|TRBV28
TGTGCCAGCAGAGATCAGAGTTCCTACGAGCAGTACTTC
CASRDQSSYEQYF
>TRBJ1-4|many|NA|TRBV18
TGTGCCAGCTCACCACTAGGGGCTAATGAAAAACTGTTTTTT
CASSPLGANEKLFF
>TRBJ2-7|many|NA|TRBV30
TGTGCCCTTTTACCGGGGGCAGGGGCCCCCGTGCTGGGCGAGCAGTACTTC
CALLPGAGAPVLGEQYF
>TRBJ2-1|few|TRBD2|TRBV12-3/TRBV12-4
TGTGCCAGCAGCCGTAGCGGGGGTTATGAGCAGTTCTTC
CASSRSGGYEQFF
>TRBJ2-5|many|TRBD2|TRBV9
TGTGCCAGCAGCGCAAAACGGACTAGCGGGGGGGCCCAGTACTTC
CASSAKRTSGGAQYF
>TRBJ2-3|NA|NA|TRBV20-1
TGCAGTGCATACAAGGAGAACACAGATACGCAGTATTTT
CSAYKENTDTQYF
>TRBJ2-4|many|TRBD1|TRBV7-2
TGTGCCAGCAGCAGGGACAGGGTAGCCGCCACCAAAAACATTCAGTACTTC
CASSRDRVAATKNIQYF